The sequence of this T cell receptor beta chain was determined in a study of T cell responses to AZD1222 COVID-19 vaccine. This table comes from immunoSEQ multiplex PCR, and its TCRdb copy is limited to in-frame clones, with some not included. The sample lists about 150,000 clones; approximately 90% were seen once. This CDR3 region has 15 residues. Trimming left V 3 bases short and J 0 bases short, with 10 bases between. Per germline, CDR1 SGHNT and CDR2 YYREEE (reference sequence). Sequenced here: peripheral blood, sampled on day 0 of AZD1222 vaccination. V gene TRBV5-4 combines with J gene TRBJ2-1; D is ambiguous. This clonotype originated in an adult in good health. The CDR3 nucleotides read TGTGCCAGCAGCTCCGACTCCTACTCCTACAATGAGCAGTTCTTC. Translating it yields CASSSDSYSYNEQFF.